The rows below give T cell receptor beta chains drawn from one sample of a study of control samples from healthy donors and cancer patients. The data were produced by immunoSEQ multiplex PCR, yet TCRdb's version contains in-frame clones alone and is incomplete. The table shows approximately 80,000 clones, with more than 70% occurring only once. Sample: blood. The source of these receptors is a woman in her 50s in good health. CDR3s include the opening cysteine and the closing phenylalanine or tryptophan. The order of the fields is clone size, D gene, J gene, V gene, CDR3 protein, CDR3 DNA. The D gene is left open where the match is weak. A clone size is listed for some rows: how often the clone was seen (once, few, many), or a class if it is expanded.

- | - | TRBJ2-1 | TRBV6-1 | CASSEGLKNEQFF | TGTGCCAGCAGTGAGGGTCTGAAGAATGAGCAGTTCTTC
- | - | TRBJ2-6 | TRBV19 | CASKNSGANVLTF | TGTGCCAGTAAGAACTCTGGGGCCAACGTCCTGACTTTC
- | - | TRBJ1-3 | TRBV25-1 | CASSWGATIYF | TGTGCCAGCAGTTGGGGGGCCACCATATATTTT
- | TRBD1 | TRBJ1-5 | TRBV2 | CASGRDRGSNQPQHF | TGTGCCAGCGGGAGGGACAGGGGTAGCAATCAGCCCCAGCATTTT
few | TRBD1 | TRBJ1-3 | TRBV9 | CASSALFKGTGGNTIYF | TGTGCCAGCAGCGCGCTCTTTAAGGGGACAGGCGGTAACACCATATATTTT
- | - | TRBJ2-3 | TRBV6-5 | CASSLGGTQYF | TGTGCCAGCAGTCTGGGGGGTACGCAGTATTTT
- | - | TRBJ1-4 | TRBV15 | CATSRDRGGGEKLFF | TGTGCCACCAGCAGAGATCGCGGGGGAGGTGAAAAACTGTTTTTT
- | - | TRBJ2-7 | TRBV7-9 | CASSLVAVPYEQYF | TGTGCCAGCAGCTTAGTGGCGGTTCCCTACGAGCAGTACTTC
- | - | TRBJ2-3 | TRBV7-9 | CASSRQAITDTQYF | TGTGCCAGCAGCAGACAGGCCATCACAGATACGCAGTATTTT
- | - | TRBJ2-3 | TRBV25-1 | CASSFTDTQYF | TGTGCCAGCAGTTTCACAGATACGCAGTATTTT
- | TRBD1 | TRBJ1-3 | TRBV5-1 | CASSYGRGPGNTIYF | TGCGCCAGCAGCTATGGCAGGGGGCCTGGAAACACCATATATTTT
- | TRBD1 | TRBJ1-2 | TRBV4-1 | CASSQDTGQGRGGYTF | TGCGCCAGCAGCCAAGATACTGGACAGGGAAGAGGTGGCTACACCTTC
- | - | TRBJ1-2 | TRBV9 | CASSGGLAGGYTF | TGTGCCAGCAGCGGAGGGCTTGCGGGTGGCTACACCTTC
- | TRBD1 | TRBJ2-7 | TRBV6-5 | CASSRSRAGGYEQYF | TGTGCCAGCAGTAGGTCCAGGGCAGGGGGCTACGAGCAGTACTTC
- | - | TRBJ2-5 | TRBV5-1 | CASSFSGDGETQYF | TGCGCCAGCAGCTTTTCCGGGGATGGAGAGACCCAGTACTTC
- | - | TRBJ1-6 | TRBV2 | CASSESSPLHF | TGTGCCAGCAGTGAATCGTCACCCCTCCACTTT
- | - | TRBJ2-3 | TRBV5-8 | CASSISRATDTQYF | TGTGCCAGCAGCATTTCCAGGGCCACAGATACGCAGTATTTT
- | - | TRBJ1-2 | TRBV19 | CASSIGAAANYGYTF | TGTGCCAGTAGTATCGGGGCAGCAGCTAACTATGGCTACACCTTC
- | - | TRBJ2-7 | TRBV10-3 | CAISEVADTYEQYF | TGTGCCATCAGTGAGGTTGCGGATACCTACGAGCAGTACTTC
- | - | TRBJ1-2 | TRBV7-8 | CASSTVDGRGNKYGYTF | TGTGCCAGCAGCACAGTGGACGGGAGGGGGAATAAATATGGCTACACCTTC
- | - | TRBJ2-7 | TRBV6-6 | CASSYSQGSYEQYF | TGTGCCAGCAGTTACTCCCAAGGGTCCTACGAGCAGTACTTC
- | - | TRBJ1-2 | TRBV12-3/TRBV12-4 | CASRQDGYGYTF | TGTGCCAGCAGGCAGGACGGCTATGGCTACACCTTC
once | - | TRBJ1-1 | TRBV6-5 | CASSPSGGWTEAFF | TGTGCCAGCAGTCCTTCCGGGGGTTGGACTGAAGCTTTCTTT
- | TRBD1 | TRBJ1-6 | TRBV7-2 | CASSRQGGSPLHF | TGTGCCAGCAGCAGACAGGGTGGGTCACCCCTCCACTTT
- | - | TRBJ1-2 | TRBV2 | CASWDYGRIYGYTF | TGTGCCAGCTGGGACTATGGGAGGATTTATGGCTACACCTTC
- | TRBD1 | TRBJ1-2 | TRBV5-6 | CASSRSLQGASGYTF | TGTGCCAGCAGTCGGTCGCTACAGGGGGCGTCCGGCTACACCTTC
- | - | TRBJ1-1 | TRBV23-1 | CASSHNDGNTEAFF | TGCGCCAGCAGTCATAATGACGGCAACACTGAAGCTTTCTTT
- | - | TRBJ1-5 | TRBV12-3/TRBV12-4 | CASSLRDGQPQHF | TGTGCCAGCAGTTTGAGGGATGGGCAGCCCCAGCATTTT
- | - | TRBJ2-2 | TRBV7-2 | CASSSLPNTGELFF | TGTGCCAGCAGCTCGTTACCTAACACCGGGGAGCTGTTTTTT
- | TRBD1 | TRBJ1-2 | TRBV19 | CATNRDSSNYGYTF | TGTGCCACTAACCGGGACAGCTCTAACTATGGCTACACCTTC
- | TRBD1 | TRBJ1-5 | TRBV6-5 | CASRGTGNSNQPQHF | TGTGCCAGCAGAGGGACAGGAAATAGCAATCAGCCCCAGCATTTT
- | TRBD1 | TRBJ1-4 | TRBV12-3/TRBV12-4 | CASRTGNEKLFF | TGTGCCAGCAGGACAGGGAATGAAAAACTGTTTTTT
- | - | TRBJ1-5 | TRBV6-1 | CASSSGYVPNQPQHF | TGTGCCAGCAGTTCGGGCTATGTCCCCAATCAGCCCCAGCATTTT
- | - | TRBJ2-7 | TRBV5-1 | CASSLLGTYEQYF | TGCGCCAGCAGCTTGCTGGGAACCTACGAGCAGTACTTC
- | - | TRBJ1-5 | TRBV6-6 | CATERSSNQPQHF | TGTGCCACCGAGAGGAGTAGCAATCAGCCCCAGCATTTT
- | - | TRBJ1-2 | TRBV7-8 | CASSLDHRDGYTF | TGTGCCAGCAGCTTAGACCACAGGGATGGCTACACCTTC
- | TRBD2 | TRBJ2-1 | TRBV5-6 | CASSYGTSNNEQFF | TGTGCCAGCAGCTATGGGACTAGCAACAATGAGCAGTTCTTC
- | TRBD1 | TRBJ1-6 | TRBV5-3 | CARSLVGTGGARDNSPLHF | TGTGCCAGAAGCTTGGTAGGGACAGGGGGCGCAAGGGATAATTCACCCCTCCACTTT
- | - | TRBJ2-7 | TRBV20-1 | CSASKKHRDTSYEQYF | TGCAGTGCTAGTAAAAAGCATCGGGACACATCCTACGAGCAGTACTTC
- | - | TRBJ1-2 | TRBV20-1 | CSASRGINYGYTF | TGCAGTGCTAGTCGGGGAATTAACTATGGCTACACCTTC
- | TRBD1 | TRBJ1-2 | TRBV10-3 | CAISDPGQGRGYTF | TGTGCCATCAGTGACCCCGGACAGGGAAGAGGCTACACCTTC
- | - | TRBJ2-3 | TRBV3-1/TRBV3-2 | CASSQGGGTDTQYF | TGTGCCAGCAGCCAAGGTGGGGGCACAGATACGCAGTATTTT
- | TRBD2 | TRBJ2-1 | TRBV14 | CASSSGGTYNEQFF | TGTGCCAGCAGCTCGGGGGGGACCTACAATGAGCAGTTCTTC
- | - | TRBJ1-2 | TRBV7-8 | CASRKTAGPGYGYTF | TGTGCCAGCAGAAAGACAGCAGGGCCGGGCTATGGCTACACCTTC
- | - | TRBJ1-6 | TRBV19 | CASTHRTKPSSPLHF | TGTGCCAGTACCCATAGGACGAAGCCATCATCACCCCTCCACTTT
- | - | TRBJ1-4 | TRBV9 | CASSVSGTPYEKLFF | TGTGCCAGCAGCGTATCTGGGACACCTTATGAAAAACTGTTTTTT